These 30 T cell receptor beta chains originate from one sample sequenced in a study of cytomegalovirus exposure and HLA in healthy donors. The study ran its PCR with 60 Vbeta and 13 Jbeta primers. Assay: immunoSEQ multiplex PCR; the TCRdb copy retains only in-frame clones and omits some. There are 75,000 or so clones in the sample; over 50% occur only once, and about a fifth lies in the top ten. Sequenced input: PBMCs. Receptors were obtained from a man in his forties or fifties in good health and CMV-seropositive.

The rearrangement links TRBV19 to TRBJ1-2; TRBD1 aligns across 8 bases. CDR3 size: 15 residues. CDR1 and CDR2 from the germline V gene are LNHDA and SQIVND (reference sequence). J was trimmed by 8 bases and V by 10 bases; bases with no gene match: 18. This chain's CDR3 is CATSGGSNRGIGYTF. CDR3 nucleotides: TGTGCCACCTCCGGAGGGTCAAACAGGGGGATAGGCTACACCTTC.

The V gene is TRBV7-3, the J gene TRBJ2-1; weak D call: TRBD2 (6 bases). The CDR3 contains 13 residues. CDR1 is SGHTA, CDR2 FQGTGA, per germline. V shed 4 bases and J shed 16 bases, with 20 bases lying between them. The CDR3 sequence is CASSYGTSLWKFF. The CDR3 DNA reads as TGTGCCAGCAGCTACGGAACTAGCCTCTGGAAATTCTTC.

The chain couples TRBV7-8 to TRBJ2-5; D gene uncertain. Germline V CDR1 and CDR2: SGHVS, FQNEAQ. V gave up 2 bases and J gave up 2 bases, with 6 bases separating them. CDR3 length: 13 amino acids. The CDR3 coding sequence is TGTGCCAGCAGCTTAATCCTACAAGAGACCCAGTACTTC. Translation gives CASSLILQETQYF.

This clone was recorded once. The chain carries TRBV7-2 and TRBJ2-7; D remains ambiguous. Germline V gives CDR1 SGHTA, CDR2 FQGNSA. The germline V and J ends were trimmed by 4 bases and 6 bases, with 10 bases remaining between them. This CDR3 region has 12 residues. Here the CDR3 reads CASSSRLGEQYF. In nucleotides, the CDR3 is TGTGCCAGCAGCTCCCGTCTCGGCGAGCAGTACTTC.

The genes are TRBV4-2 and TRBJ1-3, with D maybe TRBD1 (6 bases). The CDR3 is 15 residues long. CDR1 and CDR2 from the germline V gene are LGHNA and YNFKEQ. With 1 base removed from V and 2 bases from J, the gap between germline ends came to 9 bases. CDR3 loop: CASSQGTGPGNTIYF. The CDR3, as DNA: TGTGCCAGCAGCCAAGGAACAGGGCCTGGAAACACCATATATTTT.

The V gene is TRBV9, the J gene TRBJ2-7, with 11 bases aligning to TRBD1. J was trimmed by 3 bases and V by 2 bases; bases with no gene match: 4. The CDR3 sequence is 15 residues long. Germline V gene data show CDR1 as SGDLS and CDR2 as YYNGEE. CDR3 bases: TGTGCCAGCAGCGTGGCCGGGACAGGGGGCTACGAGCAGTACTTC. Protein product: CASSVAGTGGYEQYF.

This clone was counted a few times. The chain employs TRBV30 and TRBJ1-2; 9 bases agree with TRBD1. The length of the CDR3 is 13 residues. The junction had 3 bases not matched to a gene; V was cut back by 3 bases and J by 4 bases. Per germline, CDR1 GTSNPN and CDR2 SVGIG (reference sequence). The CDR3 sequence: CAWSGTGTYGYTF. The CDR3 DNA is TGTGCCTGGAGCGGGACAGGGACCTATGGCTACACCTTC.

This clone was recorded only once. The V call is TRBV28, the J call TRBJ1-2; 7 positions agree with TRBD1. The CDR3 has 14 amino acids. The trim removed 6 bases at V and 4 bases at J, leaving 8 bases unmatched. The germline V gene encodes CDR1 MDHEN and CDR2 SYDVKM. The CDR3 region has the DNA TGTGCCAGCAGCTCCGTGGAGGGGGCCTATGGCTACACCTTC. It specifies CASSSVEGAYGYTF.

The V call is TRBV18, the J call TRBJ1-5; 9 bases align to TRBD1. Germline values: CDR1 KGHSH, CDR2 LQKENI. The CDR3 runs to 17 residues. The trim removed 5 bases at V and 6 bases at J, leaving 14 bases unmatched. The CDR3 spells CASSDSLRDRASQPQHF. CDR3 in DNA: TGTGCCAGCTCAGACAGCCTAAGGGACAGGGCGAGTCAGCCCCAGCATTTT.

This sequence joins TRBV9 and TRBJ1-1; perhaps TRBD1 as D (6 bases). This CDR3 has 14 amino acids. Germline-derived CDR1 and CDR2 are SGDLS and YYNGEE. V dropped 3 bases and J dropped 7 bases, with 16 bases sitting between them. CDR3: CASSATGIEDEAFF. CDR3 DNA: TGTGCCAGCAGCGCTACAGGGATAGAGGATGAAGCTTTCTTT.

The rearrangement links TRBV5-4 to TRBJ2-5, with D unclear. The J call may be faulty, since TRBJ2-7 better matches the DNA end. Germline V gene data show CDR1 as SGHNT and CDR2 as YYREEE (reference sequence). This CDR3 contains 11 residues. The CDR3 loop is CASSLYYEQYF. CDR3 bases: TGTGCCAGCAGCCTCTACTACGAGCAGTACTTC.

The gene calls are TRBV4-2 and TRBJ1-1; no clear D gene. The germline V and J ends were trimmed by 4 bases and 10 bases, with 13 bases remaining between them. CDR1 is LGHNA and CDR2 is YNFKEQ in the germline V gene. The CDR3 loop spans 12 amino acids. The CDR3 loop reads CASSRETAVAFF. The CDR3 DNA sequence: TGTGCCAGCAGCCGGGAGACTGCCGTAGCTTTCTTT.

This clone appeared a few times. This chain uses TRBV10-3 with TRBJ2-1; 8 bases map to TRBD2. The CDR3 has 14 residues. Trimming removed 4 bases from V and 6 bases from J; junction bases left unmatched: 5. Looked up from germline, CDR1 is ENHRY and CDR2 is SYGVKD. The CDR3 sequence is CAISVSSGLNEQFF. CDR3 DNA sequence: TGTGCCATCAGTGTTTCTAGCGGGCTCAATGAGCAGTTCTTC.

CDR3 DNA sequence: TGTGCCAGCAGCCCCGACAGGGGACAGCCCCAGCATTTT. Translation: CASSPDRGQPQHF. The chain is built from TRBV6-5 and TRBJ1-5, with 8 bases aligning to TRBD1. Germline V gene data show CDR1 as MNHEY and CDR2 as SVGAGI. After removal of 6 bases from V and 7 bases from J, the junction contained 5 bases not matched to a gene. This CDR3 is built from 13 residues.

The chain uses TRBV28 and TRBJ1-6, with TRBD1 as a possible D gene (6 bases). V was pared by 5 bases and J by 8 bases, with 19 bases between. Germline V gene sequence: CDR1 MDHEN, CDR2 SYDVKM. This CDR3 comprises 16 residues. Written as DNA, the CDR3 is TGTGCCAGCAGTCACCCGGGGGGGCTTAGAGATTCACCCCTCCACTTT. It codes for CASSHPGGLRDSPLHF.

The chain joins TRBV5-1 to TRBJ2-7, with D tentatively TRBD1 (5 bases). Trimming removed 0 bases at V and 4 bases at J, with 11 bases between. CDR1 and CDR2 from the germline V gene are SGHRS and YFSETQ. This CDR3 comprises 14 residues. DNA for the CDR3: TGCGCCAGCAGCTTGGAACAGGTCGCGTACGAGCAGTACTTC. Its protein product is CASSLEQVAYEQYF.

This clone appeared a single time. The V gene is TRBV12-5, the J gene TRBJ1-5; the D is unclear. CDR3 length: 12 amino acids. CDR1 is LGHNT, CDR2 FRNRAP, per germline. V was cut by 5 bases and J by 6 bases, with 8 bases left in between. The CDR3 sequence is CASGPYGQPQHF. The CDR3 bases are TGTGCTAGTGGTCCCTATGGTCAGCCCCAGCATTTT.

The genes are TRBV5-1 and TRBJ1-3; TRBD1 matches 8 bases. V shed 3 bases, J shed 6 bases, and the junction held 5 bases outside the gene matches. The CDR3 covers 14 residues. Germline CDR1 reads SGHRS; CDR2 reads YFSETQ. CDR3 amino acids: CASSSTGVANTIYF. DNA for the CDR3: TGCGCCAGCAGCTCGACAGGGGTCGCAAACACCATATATTTT.

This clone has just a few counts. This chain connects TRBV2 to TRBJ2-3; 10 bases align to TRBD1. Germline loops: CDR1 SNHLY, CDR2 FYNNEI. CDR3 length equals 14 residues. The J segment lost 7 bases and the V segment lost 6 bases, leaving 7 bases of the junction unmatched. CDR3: CASSPEGQGNTQYF. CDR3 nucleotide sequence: TGTGCCAGCAGCCCCGAGGGACAGGGGAATACGCAGTATTTT.

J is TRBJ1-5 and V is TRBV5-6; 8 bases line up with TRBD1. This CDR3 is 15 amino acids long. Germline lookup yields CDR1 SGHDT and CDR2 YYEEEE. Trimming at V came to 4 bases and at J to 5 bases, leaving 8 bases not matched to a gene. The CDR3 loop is CASSLSGTGYQPQHF. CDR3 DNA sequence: TGTGCCAGCAGCCTGTCCGGGACAGGCTATCAGCCCCAGCATTTT.

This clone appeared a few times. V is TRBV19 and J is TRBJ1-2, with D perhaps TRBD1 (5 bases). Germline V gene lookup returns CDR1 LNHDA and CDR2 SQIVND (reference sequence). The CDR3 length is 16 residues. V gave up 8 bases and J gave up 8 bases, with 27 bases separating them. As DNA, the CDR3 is TGTGCCAGTTCCATGGGCGGCGGGGGGATTAAGATGGGCTACACCTTC. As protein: CASSMGGGGIKMGYTF.

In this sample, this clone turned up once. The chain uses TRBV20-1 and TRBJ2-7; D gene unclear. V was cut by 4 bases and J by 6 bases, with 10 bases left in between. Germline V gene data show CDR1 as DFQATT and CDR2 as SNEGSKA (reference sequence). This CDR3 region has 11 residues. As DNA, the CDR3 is TGCAGTGCTAATTTGCTGGCCGAGCAGTACTTC. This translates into CSANLLAEQYF.

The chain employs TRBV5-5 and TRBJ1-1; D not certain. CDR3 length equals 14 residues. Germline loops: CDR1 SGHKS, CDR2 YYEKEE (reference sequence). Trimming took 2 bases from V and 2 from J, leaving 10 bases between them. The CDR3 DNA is TGTGCCAGCAGCTTCTTTGACTTCAACACTGAAGCTTTCTTT. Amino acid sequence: CASSFFDFNTEAFF.

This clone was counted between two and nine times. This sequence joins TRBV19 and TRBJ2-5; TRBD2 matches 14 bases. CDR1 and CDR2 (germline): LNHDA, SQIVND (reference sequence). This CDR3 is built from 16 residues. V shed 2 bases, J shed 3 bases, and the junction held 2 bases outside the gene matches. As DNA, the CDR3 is TGTGCCAGTAGTATACTGACTAGCGGGGGGGAAGAGACCCAGTACTTC. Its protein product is CASSILTSGGEETQYF.

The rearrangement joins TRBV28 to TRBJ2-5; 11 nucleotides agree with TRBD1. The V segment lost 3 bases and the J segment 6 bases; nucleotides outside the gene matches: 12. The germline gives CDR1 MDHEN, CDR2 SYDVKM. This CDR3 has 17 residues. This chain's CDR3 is CASSFQAGTGGGKTQYF. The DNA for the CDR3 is TGTGCCAGCAGTTTCCAAGCCGGGACAGGGGGGGGGAAGACCCAGTACTTC.

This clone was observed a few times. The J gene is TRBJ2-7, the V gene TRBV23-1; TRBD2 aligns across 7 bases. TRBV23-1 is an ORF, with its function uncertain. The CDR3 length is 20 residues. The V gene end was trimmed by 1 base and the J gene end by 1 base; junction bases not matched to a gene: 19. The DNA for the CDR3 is TGCGCCAGCAGTCAATTTATAGTTCGTGGGAGGGGATCCTCTTCCTACGAGCAGTACTTC. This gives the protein CASSQFIVRGRGSSSYEQYF.

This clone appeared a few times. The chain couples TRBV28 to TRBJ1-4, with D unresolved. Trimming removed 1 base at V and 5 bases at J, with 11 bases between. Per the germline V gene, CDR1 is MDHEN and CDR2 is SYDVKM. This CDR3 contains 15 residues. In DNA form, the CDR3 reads TGTGCCAGCAGTTTATTCCGGGGAGAAAATGAAAAACTGTTTTTT. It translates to CASSLFRGENEKLFF.

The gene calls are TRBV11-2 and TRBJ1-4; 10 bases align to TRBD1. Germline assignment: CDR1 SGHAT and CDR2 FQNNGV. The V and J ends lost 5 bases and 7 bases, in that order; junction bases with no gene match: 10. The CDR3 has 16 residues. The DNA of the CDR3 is TGTGCCAGCAGCCTAACAAGGACAGGGGGGAGTGAAAAACTGTTTTTT. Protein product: CASSLTRTGGSEKLFF. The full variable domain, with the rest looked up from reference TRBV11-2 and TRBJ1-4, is EAGVAQSPRYKIIEKRQSVAFWCNPISGHATLYWYQQILGQGPKLLIQFQNNGVVDDSQLPKDRFSAERLKGVDSTLKIQPAKLEDSAVYLCASSLTRTGGSEKLFFGSGTQLSVL.

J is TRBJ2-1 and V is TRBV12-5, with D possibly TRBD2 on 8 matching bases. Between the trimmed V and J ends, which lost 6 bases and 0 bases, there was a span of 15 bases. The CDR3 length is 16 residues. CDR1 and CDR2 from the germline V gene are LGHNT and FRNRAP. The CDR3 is CASGAGGQSSYNEQFF. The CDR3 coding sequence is TGTGCTAGTGGCGCGGGGGGACAGAGCTCCTACAATGAGCAGTTCTTC.

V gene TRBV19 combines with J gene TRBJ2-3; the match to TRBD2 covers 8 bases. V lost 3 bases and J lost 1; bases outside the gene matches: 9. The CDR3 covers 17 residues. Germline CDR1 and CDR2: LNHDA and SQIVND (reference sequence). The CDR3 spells CASSMGGGRGGTDTQYF. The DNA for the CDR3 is TGTGCCAGTAGTATGGGCGGCGGGCGGGGGGGCACAGATACGCAGTATTTT.